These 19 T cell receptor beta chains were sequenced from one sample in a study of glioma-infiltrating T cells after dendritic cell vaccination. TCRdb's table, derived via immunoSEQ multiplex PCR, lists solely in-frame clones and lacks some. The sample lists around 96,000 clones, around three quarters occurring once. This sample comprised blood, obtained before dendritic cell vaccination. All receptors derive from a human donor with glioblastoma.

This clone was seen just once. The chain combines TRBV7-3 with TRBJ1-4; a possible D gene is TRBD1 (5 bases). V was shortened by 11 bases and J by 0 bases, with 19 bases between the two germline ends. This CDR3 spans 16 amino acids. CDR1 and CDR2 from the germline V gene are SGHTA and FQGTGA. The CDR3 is CACPQGRSATNEKLFF. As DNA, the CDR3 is TGTGCCTGCCCCCAGGGCAGGTCAGCAACTAATGAAAAACTGTTTTTT. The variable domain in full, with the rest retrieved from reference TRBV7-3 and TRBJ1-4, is GAGVSQTPSNKVTEKGKYVELRCDPISGHTALYWYRQSLGQGPEFLIYFQGTGAADDSGLPNDRFFAVRPEGSVSTLKIQRTERGDSAVYLCACPQGRSATNEKLFFGSGTQLSVL.

As DNA, the CDR3 is TGTGCCAGCAGCCCAGAGCCATACAGGGGGTTGACGAGCACAGATACGCAGTATTTT. This encodes CASSPEPYRGLTSTDTQYF. This chain uses TRBV9 with TRBJ2-3; TRBD1 aligns across 8 bases. From germline, CDR1 is SGDLS and CDR2 YYNGEE. V trimming: 4 bases; J trimming: 0 bases; junction bases outside the gene matches: 16. This CDR3 is 19 amino acids long. The full variable domain, completed using reference TRBV9 and TRBJ2-3, is DSGVTQTPKHLITATGQRVTLRCSPRSGDLSVYWYQQSLDQGLQFLIQYYNGEERAKGNILERFSAQQFPDLHSELNLSSLELGDSALYFCASSPEPYRGLTSTDTQYFGPGTRLTVL.

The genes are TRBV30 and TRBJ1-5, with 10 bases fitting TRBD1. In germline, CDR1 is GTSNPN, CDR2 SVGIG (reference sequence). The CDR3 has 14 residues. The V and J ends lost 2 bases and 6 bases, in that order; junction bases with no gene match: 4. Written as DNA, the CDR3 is TGTGCCTGGAGTAGGGACAGGGGAACTCAGCCCCAGCATTTT. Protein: CAWSRDRGTQPQHF.

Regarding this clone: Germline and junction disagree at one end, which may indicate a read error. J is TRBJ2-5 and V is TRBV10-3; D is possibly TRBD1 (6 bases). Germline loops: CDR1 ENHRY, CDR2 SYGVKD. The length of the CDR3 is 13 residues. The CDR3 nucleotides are TGCACCAGTAGGAGCGGAAGGGGGGAGACCCAGTACTTC. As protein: CTSRSGRGETQYF.

DNA of the CDR3: TGTGCCAGTAGTATGAACCCCTCCCGCGGACGGGAAGACAATGAGCAGTTCTTC. Amino acids: CASSMNPSRGREDNEQFF. The chain uses TRBV19 and TRBJ2-1; TRBD2 is a possible D gene (5 bases). This CDR3 spans 18 amino acids. Deletions cut 3 bases from V and 5 bases from J, with 23 bases between. The germline gives CDR1 LNHDA, CDR2 SQIVND (reference sequence).

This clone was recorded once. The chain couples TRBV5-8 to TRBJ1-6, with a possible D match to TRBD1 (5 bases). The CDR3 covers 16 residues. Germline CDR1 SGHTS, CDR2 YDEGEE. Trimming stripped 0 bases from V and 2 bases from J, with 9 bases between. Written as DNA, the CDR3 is TGTGCCAGCAGCTTGGTTGGGGCAACCTATAATTCACCCCTCCACTTT. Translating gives CASSLVGATYNSPLHF.

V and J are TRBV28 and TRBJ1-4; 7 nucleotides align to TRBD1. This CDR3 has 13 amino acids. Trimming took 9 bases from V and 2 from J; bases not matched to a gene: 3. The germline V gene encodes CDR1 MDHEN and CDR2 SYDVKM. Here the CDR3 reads CASLTGTNEKLFF. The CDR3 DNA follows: TGTGCCAGTCTGACAGGGACTAATGAAAAACTGTTTTTT. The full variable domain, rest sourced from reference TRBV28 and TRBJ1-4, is DVKVTQSSRYLVKRTGEKVFLECVQDMDHENMFWYRQDPGLGLRLIYFSYDVKMKEKGDIPEGYSVSREKKERFSLILESASTNQTSMYLCASLTGTNEKLFFGSGTQLSVL.

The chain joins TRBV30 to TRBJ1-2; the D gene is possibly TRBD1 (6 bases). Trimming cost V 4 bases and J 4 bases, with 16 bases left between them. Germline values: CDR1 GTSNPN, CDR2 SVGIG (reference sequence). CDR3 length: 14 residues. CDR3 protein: CAWIRGGGSYGYTF. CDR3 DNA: TGTGCCTGGATTCGAGGGGGGGGCAGCTATGGCTACACCTTC.

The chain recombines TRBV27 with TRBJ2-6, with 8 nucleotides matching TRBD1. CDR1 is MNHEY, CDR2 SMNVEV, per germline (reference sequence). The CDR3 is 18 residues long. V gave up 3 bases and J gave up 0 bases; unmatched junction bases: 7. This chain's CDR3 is CASSFQGASYSGANVLTF. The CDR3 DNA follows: TGTGCCAGCAGTTTCCAGGGGGCTTCATACTCTGGGGCCAACGTCCTGACTTTC.

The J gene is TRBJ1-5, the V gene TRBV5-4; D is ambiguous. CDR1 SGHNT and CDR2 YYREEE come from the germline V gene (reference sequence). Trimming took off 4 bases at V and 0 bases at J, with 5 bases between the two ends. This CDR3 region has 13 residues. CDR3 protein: CASSADSNQPQHF. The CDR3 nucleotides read TGTGCCAGCAGCGCGGATAGCAATCAGCCCCAGCATTTT.

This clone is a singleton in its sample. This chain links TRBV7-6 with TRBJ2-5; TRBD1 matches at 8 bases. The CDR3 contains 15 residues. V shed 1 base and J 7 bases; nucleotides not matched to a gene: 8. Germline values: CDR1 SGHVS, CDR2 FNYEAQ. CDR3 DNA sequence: TGTGCCAGCAGCTTAGGTAGCAGGGGGCGGGGGACCCAGTACTTC. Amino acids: CASSLGSRGRGTQYF.

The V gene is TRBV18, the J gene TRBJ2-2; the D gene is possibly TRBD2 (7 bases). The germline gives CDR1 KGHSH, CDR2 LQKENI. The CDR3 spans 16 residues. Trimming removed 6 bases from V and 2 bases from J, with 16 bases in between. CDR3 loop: CASSTTGGFNTGELFF. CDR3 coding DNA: TGTGCCAGCTCTACCACGGGGGGCTTTAACACCGGGGAGCTGTTTTTT.

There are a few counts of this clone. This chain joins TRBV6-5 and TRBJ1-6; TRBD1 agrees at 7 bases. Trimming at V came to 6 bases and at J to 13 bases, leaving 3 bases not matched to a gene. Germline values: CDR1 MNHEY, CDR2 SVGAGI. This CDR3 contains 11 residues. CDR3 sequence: CASRRQGPLHF. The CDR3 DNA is TGTGCCAGCAGGCGACAGGGCCCCCTCCACTTT.

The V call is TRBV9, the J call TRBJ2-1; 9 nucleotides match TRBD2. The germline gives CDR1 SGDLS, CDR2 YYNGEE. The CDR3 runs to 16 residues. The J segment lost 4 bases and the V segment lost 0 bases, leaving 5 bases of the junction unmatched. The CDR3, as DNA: TGTGCCAGCAGCGTAGTTGGCGGGGGGGCTTACAATGAGCAGTTCTTC. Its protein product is CASSVVGGGAYNEQFF.

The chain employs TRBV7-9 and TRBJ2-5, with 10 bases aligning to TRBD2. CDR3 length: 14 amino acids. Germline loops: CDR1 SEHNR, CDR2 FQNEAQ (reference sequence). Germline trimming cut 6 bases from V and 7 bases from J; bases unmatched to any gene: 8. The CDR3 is CASSPSGRPWTQYF. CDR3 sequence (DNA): TGTGCCAGCAGTCCTAGCGGGAGACCGTGGACCCAGTACTTC.

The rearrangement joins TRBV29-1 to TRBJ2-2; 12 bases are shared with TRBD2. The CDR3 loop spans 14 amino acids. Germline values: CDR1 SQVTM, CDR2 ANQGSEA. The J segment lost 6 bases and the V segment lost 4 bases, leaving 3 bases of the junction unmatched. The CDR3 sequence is CSVGLAGGPGELFF. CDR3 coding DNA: TGCAGCGTTGGGCTAGCGGGAGGGCCCGGGGAGCTGTTTTTT.

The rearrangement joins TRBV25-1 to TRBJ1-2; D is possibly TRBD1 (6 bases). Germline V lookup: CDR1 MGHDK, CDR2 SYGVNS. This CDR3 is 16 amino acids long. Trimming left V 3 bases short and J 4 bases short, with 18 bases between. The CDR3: CASSDPLGTGTYGYTF. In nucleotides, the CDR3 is TGTGCCAGCAGTGACCCCCTTGGTACAGGGACCTATGGCTACACCTTC.

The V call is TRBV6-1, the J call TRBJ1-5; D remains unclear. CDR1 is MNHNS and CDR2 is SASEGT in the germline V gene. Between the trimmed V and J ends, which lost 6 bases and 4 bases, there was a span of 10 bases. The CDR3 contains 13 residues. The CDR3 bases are TGTGCCAGCAGCCCGGACTCGAATCAGCCCCAGCATTTT. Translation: CASSPDSNQPQHF.

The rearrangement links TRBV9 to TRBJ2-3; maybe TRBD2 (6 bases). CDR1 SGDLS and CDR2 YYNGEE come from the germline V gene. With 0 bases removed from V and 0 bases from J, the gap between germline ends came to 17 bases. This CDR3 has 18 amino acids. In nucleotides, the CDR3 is TGTGCCAGCAGCGTAGCGGGTGGACTAAACCCTAGCACAGATACGCAGTATTTT. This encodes CASSVAGGLNPSTDTQYF.